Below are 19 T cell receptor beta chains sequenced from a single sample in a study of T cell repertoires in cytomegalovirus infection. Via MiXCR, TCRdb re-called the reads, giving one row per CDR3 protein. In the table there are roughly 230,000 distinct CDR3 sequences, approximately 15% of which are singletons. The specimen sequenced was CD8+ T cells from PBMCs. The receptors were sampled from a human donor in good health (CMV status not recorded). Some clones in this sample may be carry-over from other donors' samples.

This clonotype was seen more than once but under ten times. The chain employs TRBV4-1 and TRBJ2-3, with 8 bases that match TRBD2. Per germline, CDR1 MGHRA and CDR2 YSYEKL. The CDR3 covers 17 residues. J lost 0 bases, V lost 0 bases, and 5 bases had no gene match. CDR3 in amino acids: CASSQDPASGSTDTQYF. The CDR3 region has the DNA TGCGCCAGCAGCCAAGATCCCGCTAGCGGGAGCACAGATACGCAGTATTTT.

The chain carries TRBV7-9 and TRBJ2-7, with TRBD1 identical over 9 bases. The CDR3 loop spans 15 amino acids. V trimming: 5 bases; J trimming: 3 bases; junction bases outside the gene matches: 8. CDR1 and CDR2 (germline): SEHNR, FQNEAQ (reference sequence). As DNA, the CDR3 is TGTGCCAGCAGCGCGTCGGGACAGGGAAACTACGAGCAGTACTTC. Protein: CASSASGQGNYEQYF.

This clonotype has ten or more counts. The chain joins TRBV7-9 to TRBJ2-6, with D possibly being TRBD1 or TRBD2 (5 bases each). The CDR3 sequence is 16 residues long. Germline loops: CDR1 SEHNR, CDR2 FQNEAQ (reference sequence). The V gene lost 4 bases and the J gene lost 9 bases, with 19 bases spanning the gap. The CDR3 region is CASSYASWGPNNVLTF. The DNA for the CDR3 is TGTGCCAGCAGCTACGCGAGTTGGGGACCGAACAACGTCCTGACTTTC. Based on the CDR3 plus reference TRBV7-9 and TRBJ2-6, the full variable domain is DTGVSQNPRHKITKRGQNVTFRCDPISEHNRLYWYRQTLGQGPEFLTYFQNEAQLEKSRLLSDRFSAERPKGSFSTLEIQRTEQGDSAMYLCASSYASWGPNNVLTFGAGSRLTVL.

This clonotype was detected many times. The CDR3 DNA reads as TGCGCCAGCAGCCAAGACTTCCGGGTGAACACTGAAGCTTTCTTT. This encodes CASSQDFRVNTEAFF. The V gene is TRBV4-1, the J gene TRBJ1-1; the D is unclear. Looked up from germline, CDR1 is MGHRA and CDR2 is YSYEKL. The V end was cut by 0 bases, the J end by 0 bases, with 8 bases between. The CDR3 extends over 15 amino acids.

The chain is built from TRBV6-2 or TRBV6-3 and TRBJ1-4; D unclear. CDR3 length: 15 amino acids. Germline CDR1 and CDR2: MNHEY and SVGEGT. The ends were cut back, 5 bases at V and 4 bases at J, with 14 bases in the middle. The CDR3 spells CASSDDGSINEKLFF. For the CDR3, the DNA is TGTGCCAGCAGTGATGACGGGTCCATTAATGAAAAACTGTTTTTT.

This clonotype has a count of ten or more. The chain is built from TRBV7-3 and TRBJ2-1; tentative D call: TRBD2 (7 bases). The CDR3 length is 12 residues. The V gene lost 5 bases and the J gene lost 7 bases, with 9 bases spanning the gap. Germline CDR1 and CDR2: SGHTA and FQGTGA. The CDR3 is CASSAGANEQFF. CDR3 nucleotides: TGTGCCAGCAGCGCGGGGGCGAATGAGCAGTTCTTC. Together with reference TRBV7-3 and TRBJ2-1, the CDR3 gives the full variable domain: GAGVSQTPSNKVTEKGKYVELRCDPISGHTALYWYRQSLGQGPEFLIYFQGTGAADDSGLPNDRFFAVRPEGSVSTLKIQRTERGDSAVYLCASSAGANEQFFGPGTRLTVL.

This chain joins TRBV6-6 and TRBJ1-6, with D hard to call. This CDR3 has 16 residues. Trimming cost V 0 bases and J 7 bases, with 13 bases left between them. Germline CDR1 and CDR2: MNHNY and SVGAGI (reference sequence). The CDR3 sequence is CASSYSTPVPNSPLHF. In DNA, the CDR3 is TGTGCCAGCAGTTACTCGACTCCCGTGCCAAATTCACCCCTCCACTTT.

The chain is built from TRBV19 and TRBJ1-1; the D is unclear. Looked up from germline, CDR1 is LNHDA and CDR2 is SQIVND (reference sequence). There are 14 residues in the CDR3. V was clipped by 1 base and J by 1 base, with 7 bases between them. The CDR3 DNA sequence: TGTGCCAGTAGTATAGCACCGAAGAACACTGAAGCTTTCTTT. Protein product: CASSIAPKNTEAFF. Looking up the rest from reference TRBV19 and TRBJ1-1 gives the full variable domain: DGGITQSPKYLFRKEGQNVTLSCEQNLNHDAMYWYRQDPGQGLRLIYYSQIVNDFQKGDIAEGYSVSREKKESFPLTVTSAQKNPTAFYLCASSIAPKNTEAFFGQGTRLTVV.

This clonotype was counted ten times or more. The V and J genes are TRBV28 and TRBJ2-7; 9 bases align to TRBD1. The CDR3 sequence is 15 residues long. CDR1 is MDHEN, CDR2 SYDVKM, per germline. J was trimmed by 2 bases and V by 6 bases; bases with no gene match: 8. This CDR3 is CASSLGTGLAYEQYF. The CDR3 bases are TGTGCCAGCAGCCTAGGGACAGGGTTGGCCTACGAGCAGTACTTC.

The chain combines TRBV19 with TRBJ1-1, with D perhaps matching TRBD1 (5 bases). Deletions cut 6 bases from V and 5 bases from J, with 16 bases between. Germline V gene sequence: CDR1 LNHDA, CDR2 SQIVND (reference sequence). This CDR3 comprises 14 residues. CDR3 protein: CASRVGGVGTEAFF. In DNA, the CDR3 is TGTGCCAGTAGGGTTGGAGGGGTAGGGACTGAAGCTTTCTTT.

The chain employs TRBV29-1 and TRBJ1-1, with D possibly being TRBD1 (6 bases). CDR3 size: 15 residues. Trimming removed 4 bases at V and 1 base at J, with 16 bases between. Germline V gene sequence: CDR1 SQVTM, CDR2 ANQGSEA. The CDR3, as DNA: TGCAGCGTTGTCCGCCGGGACACAACGAACACTGAAGCTTTCTTT. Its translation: CSVVRRDTTNTEAFF.

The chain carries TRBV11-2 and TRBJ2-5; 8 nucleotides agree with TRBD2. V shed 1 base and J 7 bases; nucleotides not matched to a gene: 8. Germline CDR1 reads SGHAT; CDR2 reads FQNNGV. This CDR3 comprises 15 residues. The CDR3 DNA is TGTGCCAGCAGCTTAGCCAACGGGGGGGCCAGGACCCAGTACTTC. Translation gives CASSLANGGARTQYF.

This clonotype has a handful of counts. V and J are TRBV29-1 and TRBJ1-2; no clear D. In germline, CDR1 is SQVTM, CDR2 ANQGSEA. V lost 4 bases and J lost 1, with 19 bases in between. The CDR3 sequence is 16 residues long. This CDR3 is CSVVFPEQGDNYGYTF. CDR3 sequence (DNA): TGCAGCGTTGTCTTCCCAGAGCAAGGAGATAACTATGGCTACACCTTC.

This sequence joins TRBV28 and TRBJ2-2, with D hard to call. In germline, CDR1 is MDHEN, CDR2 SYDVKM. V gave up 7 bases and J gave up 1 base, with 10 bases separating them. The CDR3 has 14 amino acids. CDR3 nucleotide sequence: TGTGCCAGCACCACCCCGGGGAACACCGGGGAGCTGTTTTTT. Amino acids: CASTTPGNTGELFF.

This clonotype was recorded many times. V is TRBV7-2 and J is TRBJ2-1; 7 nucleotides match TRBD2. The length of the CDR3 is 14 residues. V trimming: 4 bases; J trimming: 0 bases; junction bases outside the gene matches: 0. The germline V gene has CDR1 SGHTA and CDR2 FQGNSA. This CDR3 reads CASSWGGSYNEQFF. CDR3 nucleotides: TGTGCCAGCAGCTGGGGGGGCTCCTACAATGAGCAGTTCTTC. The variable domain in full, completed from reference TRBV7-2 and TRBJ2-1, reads GAGVSQSPSNKVTEKGKDVELRCDPISGHTALYWYRQSLGQGLEFLIYFQGNSAPDKSGLPSDRFSAERTGGSVSTLTIQRTQQEDSAVYLCASSWGGSYNEQFFGPGTRLTVL.

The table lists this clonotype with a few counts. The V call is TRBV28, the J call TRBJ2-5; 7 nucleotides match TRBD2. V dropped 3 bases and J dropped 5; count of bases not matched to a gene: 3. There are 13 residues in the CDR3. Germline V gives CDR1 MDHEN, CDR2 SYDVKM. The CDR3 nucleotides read TGTGCCAGCAGTTTTGGGGGGGACGAGACCCAGTACTTC. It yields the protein CASSFGGDETQYF.

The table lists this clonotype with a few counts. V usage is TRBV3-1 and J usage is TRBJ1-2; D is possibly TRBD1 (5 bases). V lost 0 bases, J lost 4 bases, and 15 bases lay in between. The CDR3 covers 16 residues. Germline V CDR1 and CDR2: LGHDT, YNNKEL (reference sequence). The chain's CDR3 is CASSQERQGRGYGYTF. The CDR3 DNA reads TGTGCCAGCAGCCAAGAACGGCAGGGAAGGGGCTATGGCTACACCTTC.

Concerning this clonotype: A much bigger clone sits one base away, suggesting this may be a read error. The CDR3 region is CASSYLGDSYEEYF. The CDR3 coding sequence is TGTGCCAGCAGTTACCTAGGGGATTCCTACGAGGAGTACTTC. The V gene is TRBV6-5, the J gene TRBJ2-7; maybe TRBD1 (5 bases). The CDR3 sequence is 14 residues long. Per the germline V gene, CDR1 is MNHEY and CDR2 is SVGAGI.

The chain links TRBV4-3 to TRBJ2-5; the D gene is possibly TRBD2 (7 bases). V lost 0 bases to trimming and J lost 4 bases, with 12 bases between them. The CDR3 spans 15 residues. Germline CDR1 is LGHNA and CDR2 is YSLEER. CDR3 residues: CASSQDIGGGETQYF. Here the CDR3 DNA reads TGCGCCAGCAGCCAAGATATAGGGGGGGGAGAGACCCAGTACTTC.